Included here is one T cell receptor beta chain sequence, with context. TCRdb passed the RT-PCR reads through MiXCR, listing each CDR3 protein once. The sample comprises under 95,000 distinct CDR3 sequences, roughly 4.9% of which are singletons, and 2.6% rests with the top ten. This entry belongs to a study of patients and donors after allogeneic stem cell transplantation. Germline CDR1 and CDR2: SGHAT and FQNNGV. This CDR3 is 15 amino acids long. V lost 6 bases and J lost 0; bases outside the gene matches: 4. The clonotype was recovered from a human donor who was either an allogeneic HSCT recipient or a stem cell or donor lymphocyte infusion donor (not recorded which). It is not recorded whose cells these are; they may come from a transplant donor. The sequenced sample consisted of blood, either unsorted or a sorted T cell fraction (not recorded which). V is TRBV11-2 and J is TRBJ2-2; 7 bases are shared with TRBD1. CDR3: CASRRGLANTGELFF. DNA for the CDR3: TGTGCCAGCAGAAGGGGGCTAGCGAACACCGGGGAGCTGTTTTTT.